This T cell receptor (beta chain) was profiled in a study of blood T cell repertoires in COVID-19. Across the study: T cells, B-cell-depleted T cells, or PBMCs supplied cDNA or gDNA.

Per the study methods: Amplification from reference gene primers served as the basis for estimated nucleated cell counts. Some clones are missing from TCRdb's copy, which holds only in-frame ones; the method was immunoSEQ multiplex PCR. Clonal size and the V and J genes are those of that table, whereas D and trimming came from the DNA. In the table there are fewer than 250,000 clones, 85% to 90% of which are singletons. The specimen was PBMCs or T cells enriched from blood (not recorded which). This TCR was recovered from a man between 45 and 60 years old who had been exposed to COVID-19.

The CDR3 region has the DNA TGTGCCAGGAACCGCACCGGGACTAGCGGGCTTCCTAGCACAGATACGCAGTATTTT. Amino acid sequence: CARNRTGTSGLPSTDTQYF. The J gene is TRBJ2-3, the V gene TRBV28; 12 bases fit TRBD2. Germline loops: CDR1 MDHEN, CDR2 SYDVKM. V gave up 9 bases and J gave up 0 bases; unmatched junction bases: 16. This CDR3 spans 19 amino acids.